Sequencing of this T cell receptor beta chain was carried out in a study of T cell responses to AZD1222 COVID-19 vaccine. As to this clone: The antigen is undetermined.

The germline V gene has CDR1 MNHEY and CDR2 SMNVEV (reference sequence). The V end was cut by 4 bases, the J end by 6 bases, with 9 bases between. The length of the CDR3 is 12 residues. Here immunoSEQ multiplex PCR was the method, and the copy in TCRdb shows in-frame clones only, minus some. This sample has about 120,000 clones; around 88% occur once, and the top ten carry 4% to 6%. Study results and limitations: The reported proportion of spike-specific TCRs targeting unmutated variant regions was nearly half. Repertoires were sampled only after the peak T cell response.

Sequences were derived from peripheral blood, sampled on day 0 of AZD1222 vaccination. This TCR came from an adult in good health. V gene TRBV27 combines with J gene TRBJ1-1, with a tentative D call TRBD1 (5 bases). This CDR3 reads CASSSLGAEAFF. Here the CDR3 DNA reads TGTGCCAGCAGTTCCCTGGGGGCTGAAGCTTTCTTT.